This TCR beta chain derives from a study of response to subunit inactivated influenza vaccine. General study findings and limits: Few additional T cells are recruited per seasonal influenza vaccination, authors suggested.

TCRdb re-derived calls from the RT-PCR reads in MiXCR, one entry per CDR3 protein. The sample contains 530,000 or so distinct CDR3 sequences, around 11% of which appear only once. As to this clonotype: What it binds is not known.

Germline CDR1 SGHTA, CDR2 FQGNSA. J gave up 0 bases and V 5 bases, and 7 bases lay outside the gene matches. The CDR3 runs to 16 residues. The chain employs TRBV7-2 and TRBJ1-5; 7 bases match TRBD1. Sample: PBMCs from blood, taken on the day of vaccination. This sequence was found in a man in his forties or fifties who received an inactivated influenza vaccine. The CDR3 DNA reads as TGTGCCAGCAGCCTAACAGGGGCCGATAGCAATCAGCCCCAGCATTTT. Amino acids: CASSLTGADSNQPQHF. The entire variable domain, with the rest obtained from reference TRBV7-2 and TRBJ1-5, is as follows: GAGVSQSPSNKVTEKGKDVELRCDPISGHTALYWYRQSLGQGLEFLIYFQGNSAPDKSGLPSDRFSAERTGGSVSTLTIQRTQQEDSAVYLCASSLTGADSNQPQHFGDGTRLSIL.